This T cell receptor beta chain was identified in a study of T-cell reconstitution after alpha-beta-depleted transplantation in children. Overall study findings and caveats: Certain patients had high TCRbeta diversity at day 60, and it came from recipient T cells and thymic progenitors that survived. The origin of alpha-beta T cells about two months after transplant was reportedly several hundred expanded graft clones. When one year had passed after transplant, most T-cell counts and diversity came from newly produced T cells.

Preparation of the TCRbeta library was carried out with unique molecular identifiers. MiXCR, run by TCRdb on the PCR reads, gives a single entry per CDR3 protein. In the table there are about 500,000 distinct CDR3 sequences, 10% to 12% of which are singletons. This clonotype appeared a few times. No antigen is known for it. Germline-derived CDR1 and CDR2 are SGHRS and YFSETQ. CDR3 length equals 13 residues. V was pared by 7 bases and J by 5 bases, with 4 bases of the junction left unmatched. The sequence was collected from a female patient under 10 years old who had a stem cell transplant for aplastic anemia, so the T cells may come from the graft donor. The chain links TRBV5-1 to TRBJ1-4; 8 bases match TRBD1. The sample was PBMCs, mostly from graft donor cells, taken 180 days after TCRalphabeta/CD19-depleted stem cell transplant. The CDR3 DNA reads TGCGCCAGCCAGGGGGCTCGGAATGAAAAACTGTTTTTT. Protein sequence: CASQGARNEKLFF.